This entry features one TCR beta chain sequence. This clonotype was seen at least ten times. It lacks a known antigen. Base quality data are lacking; no much larger clone is found one base away. Libraries came from 5' RACE. TCRdb shows the sequencer as Illumina HiSeq 2000. Template switching added a universal primer binding site, and the final cDNA carried a unique molecular identifier that allowed TCR cDNA molecules to be counted accurately. Specific primers in the conserved constant-segment region were used to synthesize first-strand cDNA for TCR alpha and beta chains. To control for contamination, every cDNA library was double barcoded, receiving both a SMART-Mk sample barcode and Illumina barcodes. TruSeq adapter sequences, together with Illumina sample barcodes, were added in two successive PCR steps. TCR alpha and beta cDNA libraries were sequenced on the Illumina HiSeq platform with custom primers. As for the original processing: Raw reads were processed with MiGEC to extract unique molecular identifiers, and MiXCR was used to determine CDR3 positions. Recombination models were inferred per individual with the repgenHMM and IGoR tools using an EM algorithm. Shared clonotypes were analyzed with the tcR package in R, and sharing was normalized by the product of cloneset sizes. To study raw recombination without the effects of thymic and clonal selection, out-of-frame nonproductive sequences were analyzed. The public reads were quality trimmed at Q25 with fastp and then assembled into clones with MiXCR by TCRdb, keeping productive beta chains. Under each unique CDR3 protein, matching rows form one entry showing the most common genes and DNA. The V and J calls follow TCRdb's processing rather than the paper's. The sample table records 700,000 or so distinct CDR3 sequences; less than 10% of these occur just once. The ten most abundant clones make up about 0.98% of the sample.

The data are from a study of identical twins (dated by TCRdb to 2016 to 2017). Study-level background: TCR alpha and beta repertoires from monozygotic twins, unrelated adults of various ages and cord blood were deep-sequenced to test whether fetal clonotypes persist. To rule out contamination, the twin experiments were replicated at different times with different library preparation protocols.

Every donor was a healthy Caucasian. The twin cohort comprised three pairs of female monozygotic twins, all aged about 18 to 30 years. Peripheral blood mononuclear cells were used as the source from which RNA for TCR libraries was isolated. The investigation overall reported the following: Zero-insertion analyses could be partly confounded by invariant T cells such as MAIT and iNKT, although diverse VJ usage argued against such confounding for most clonotypes. Because the same donors could not be followed over many years, conclusions were based on cross-sectional statistical analysis. Fewer insertions were carried by abundant cord blood beta clonotypes; a weaker similar trend was observed in young adult naive repertoires, while no such trend was observed in memory repertoires. In monozygotic twins, recombination models systematically underestimated out-of-frame TCR alpha sharing, but the models matched the sharing seen between unrelated individuals. A weaker excess of twin sharing was found in beta out-of-frame sequences because the signal-to-noise ratio was lowered by fewer shared sequences. Compared with coincidental sharing between unrelated individuals, out-of-frame TCR alpha sequences shared between twins showed an excess of sequences with low generation probability.

The germline V gene yields LGHNA for CDR1 and YSLEER for CDR2. From the cysteine up to the phenylalanine, the CDR3 has a length of 14 residues. Only CDR3 DNA remains: 42 bases, in frame from the first base. The germline ends are 9 bases apart after V is trimmed by 2 bases and J by 3 bases. The sample also formed part of further work on yellow fever vaccine responses in identical twins. The second study's paper adds: According to the authors, in identical twins the way T cells responded to vaccination appeared partly convergent and partly personalized. In identical twins, the study followed T cell clones that responded to the vaccine with precision.

The sequenced sample consisted of PBMCs. The sequence links TRBV4-3 to TRBJ2-3; the D gene cannot be resolved reliably. This sequence was found in a woman aged 18-30 years in good health. The DNA reads as follows: TGCGCCAGCAGCCAATCCTCTCTGACAGATACGCAGTATTTT. Its protein is CASSQSSLTDTQYF.